Listed here are 20 T cell receptor beta chains from one sample, sequenced in a study of control samples from healthy donors and cancer patients. TCRdb's copy holds only in-frame clones and misses some; the assay was immunoSEQ multiplex PCR. There are approximately 120,000 clones in the sample; about 89% occur only once, and around 17% lies in the top ten. The sequenced sample was blood. The receptors stem from a woman aged 45-59 years in good health.

J is TRBJ2-3 and V is TRBV6-2 or TRBV6-3, with 10 bases identical to TRBD2. This CDR3 comprises 16 residues. Germline CDR1 reads MNHEY; CDR2 reads SVGEGT. With V trimmed by 2 bases and J by 3 bases, 5 bases remained unmatched. DNA of the CDR3: TGTGCCAGCAGTTACATCCAGCGGGGGGGGACAGATACGCAGTATTTT. Its translation: CASSYIQRGGTDTQYF.

V usage is TRBV4-3 and J usage is TRBJ2-1, with TRBD2 matching 11 bases. There are 16 residues in the CDR3. Germline V CDR1 and CDR2: LGHNA, YSLEER. The J segment lost 4 bases and the V segment lost 4 bases, leaving 6 bases of the junction unmatched. The CDR3 DNA sequence: TGCGCCAGCAGCCGCATGGGACTAGCGGATTACAATGAGCAGTTCTTC. It encodes CASSRMGLADYNEQFF.

The rearrangement links TRBV18 to TRBJ2-2, with D unresolved. V lost 3 bases and J 4 bases, leaving 6 bases between the germline ends. The CDR3 has 13 residues. Germline V CDR1 and CDR2: KGHSH, LQKENI. The CDR3 DNA follows: TGTGCCAGCTCACCCGTGGGCACCGGGGAGCTGTTTTTT. As protein: CASSPVGTGELFF.

V gene TRBV9 combines with J gene TRBJ2-3; 8 nucleotides line up with TRBD2. Germline CDR1 SGDLS, CDR2 YYNGEE. Unmatched junction bases numbered 13, after V lost 0 bases and J lost 4 bases. The CDR3 is made up of 18 amino acids. CDR3 DNA sequence: TGTGCCAGCAGCGTAGCTCGGATAGCGGGGCCAGGGGCAGATACGCAGTATTTT. Translation: CASSVARIAGPGADTQYF.

The V gene is TRBV6-2 or TRBV6-3, the J gene TRBJ2-2; D ambiguous. The germline V gene has CDR1 MNHEY and CDR2 SVGEGT. This CDR3 is built from 14 residues. Trimming left V 3 bases short and J 2 bases short, with 7 bases between. Here the CDR3 DNA reads TGTGCCAGCAGTTATTTTAGTAACACCGGGGAGCTGTTTTTT. The encoded protein is CASSYFSNTGELFF.

The V call is TRBV30, the J call TRBJ1-5; possibly TRBD1 for D (5 bases). Trimming stripped 3 bases from V and 7 bases from J, with 13 bases between. This CDR3 has 13 amino acids. CDR1 GTSNPN and CDR2 SVGIG come from the germline V gene (reference sequence). CDR3 sequence reads: CAWSAGRRQPQHF. The CDR3 nucleotides read TGTGCCTGGAGCGCGGGACGTAGACAGCCCCAGCATTTT.

CDR3 region: CASSLGIQGGLKGEQYF. For the CDR3, the DNA is TGTGCCAGCAGCTTGGGGATCCAAGGAGGACTGAAGGGCGAGCAGTACTTC. The V call is TRBV5-4, the J call TRBJ2-7; tentatively, D is TRBD2 (5 bases). The CDR3 has 17 residues. Germline V gene sequence: CDR1 SGHNT, CDR2 YYREEE (reference sequence). V was shortened by 0 bases and J by 6 bases, with 22 bases between the two germline ends.

This clone was recorded only once. V gene TRBV5-4 combines with J gene TRBJ1-1; the D is unclear. The CDR3 consists of 14 residues. CDR1 is SGHNT, CDR2 YYREEE, per germline (reference sequence). Trimming took 4 bases from V and 5 from J, leaving 15 bases between them. The CDR3 DNA reads TGTGCCAGCAGCCCGACGGCCAGTTCGACTGAAGCTTTCTTT. The encoded protein is CASSPTASSTEAFF.

The chain has TRBV2 and TRBJ1-5, with D possibly being TRBD1 (6 bases). V lost 6 bases, J lost 0 bases, and 6 bases lay in between. This CDR3 spans 13 amino acids. Germline lookup yields CDR1 SNHLY and CDR2 FYNNEI. The CDR3 DNA is TGTGCCAGCAGGGACAGTAGCAATCAGCCCCAGCATTTT. Translated, it gives CASRDSSNQPQHF.

With respect to this clone: The identical CDR3 is also encoded by other nucleotide sequences in the sample. This sequence joins TRBV6-5 and TRBJ2-1; D unresolved. Deletions cut 2 bases from V and 0 bases from J, with 8 bases between. The CDR3 totals 15 residues. Looked up from germline, CDR1 is MNHEY and CDR2 is SVGAGI. CDR3 in DNA: TGTGCCAGCAGTTACCATCCGAGCTCCTACAATGAGCAGTTCTTC. Encoded protein: CASSYHPSSYNEQFF.

The J gene is TRBJ2-1, the V gene TRBV5-4, with D maybe TRBD1 (6 bases). Germline CDR1 SGHNT, CDR2 YYREEE (reference sequence). Trimming cost V 2 bases and J 1 base, with 10 bases left between them. The CDR3 contains 15 residues. CDR3 amino acids: CASSLTGRSYNEQFF. In DNA, the CDR3 is TGTGCCAGCAGCTTAACAGGGCGGTCCTACAATGAGCAGTTCTTC. Together with reference TRBV5-4 and TRBJ2-1, the CDR3 gives the full variable domain: ETGVTQSPTHLIKTRGQQVTLRCSSQSGHNTVSWYQQALGQGPQFIFQYYREEENGRGNFPPRFSGLQFPNYSSELNVNALELDDSALYLCASSLTGRSYNEQFFGPGTRLTVL.

This chain joins TRBV7-8 and TRBJ2-7; 8 bases are a match to TRBD2. CDR1 and CDR2 from the germline V gene are SGHVS and FQNEAQ. Trimming at V came to 4 bases and at J to 2 bases, leaving 13 bases not matched to a gene. The CDR3 contains 17 residues. In DNA form, the CDR3 reads TGTGCCAGCAGCTCGGCGGCGGCGGGGGGAGGTACCTACGAGCAGTACGTC. This sequence encodes CASSSAAAGGGTYEQYV.

V and J are TRBV15 and TRBJ2-6; 7 positions agree with TRBD1. The CDR3 length is 15 residues. CDR1 is LNHNV and CDR2 is YYDKDF in the germline V gene (reference sequence). With V trimmed by 8 bases and J by 4 bases, 8 bases remained unmatched. Here the CDR3 reads CATRQGRYGANVLTF. CDR3 bases: TGTGCCACCCGACAGGGTCGTTACGGGGCCAACGTCCTGACTTTC.

The V gene is TRBV4-3, the J gene TRBJ2-5; 9 nucleotides agree with TRBD1. Germline V lookup: CDR1 LGHNA, CDR2 YSLEER. The J segment lost 2 bases and the V segment lost 3 bases, leaving 7 bases of the junction unmatched. CDR3 length: 16 amino acids. DNA of the CDR3: TGCGCCAGCAGCCAGCAAACCGGGACAGGGCAAGAGACCCAGTACTTC. It yields the protein CASSQQTGTGQETQYF.

The J gene is TRBJ1-2, the V gene TRBV19; possibly TRBD1 for D (5 bases). Germline V gene data show CDR1 as LNHDA and CDR2 as SQIVND (reference sequence). The CDR3 is 14 amino acids. V lost 7 bases and J 4 bases, leaving 16 bases between the germline ends. CDR3 in amino acids: CASNGAGPGYGYTF. In DNA form, the CDR3 reads TGTGCCAGTAATGGCGCAGGGCCTGGCTATGGCTACACCTTC. Full variable domain (rest looked up from reference TRBV19 and TRBJ1-2): DGGITQSPKYLFRKEGQNVTLSCEQNLNHDAMYWYRQDPGQGLRLIYYSQIVNDFQKGDIAEGYSVSREKKESFPLTVTSAQKNPTAFYLCASNGAGPGYGYTFGSGTRLTVV.

The chain carries TRBV10-3 and TRBJ1-6, with D unresolved. From germline, CDR1 is ENHRY and CDR2 SYGVKD. Trimming removed 3 bases from V and 2 bases from J, with 8 bases in between. The CDR3 has 15 residues. CDR3 residues: CAISDDWTYNSPLHF. CDR3 sequence (DNA): TGTGCCATCAGTGACGATTGGACCTATAATTCACCCCTCCACTTT.

The V call is TRBV6-5, the J call TRBJ1-2; 8 bases align to TRBD1. There are 14 residues in the CDR3. The germline CDR1 and CDR2 sequences are MNHEY and SVGAGI. The V gene end was trimmed by 6 bases and the J gene end by 6 bases; junction bases not matched to a gene: 9. The CDR3 region is CASSRGAGGNGYTF. CDR3 bases: TGTGCCAGCAGCCGGGGGGCAGGGGGCAATGGCTACACCTTC.

The V call is TRBV2, the J call TRBJ2-3; D gene uncertain. Germline V CDR1 and CDR2: SNHLY, FYNNEI. This CDR3 is built from 15 residues. V lost 9 bases, J lost 6 bases, and 22 bases lay in between. The CDR3 spells CASKIRTRKADTQYF. In DNA, the CDR3 is TGTGCCAGTAAGATAAGGACGAGGAAGGCGGATACGCAGTATTTT.

The chain employs TRBV19 and TRBJ2-1; D gene unclear. V was pared by 4 bases and J by 8 bases, with 18 bases between. Germline CDR1 reads LNHDA; CDR2 reads SQIVND (reference sequence). CDR3 length equals 15 residues. The CDR3 is CASSTPRAAFDEQFF. The CDR3 bases are TGTGCCAGTAGTACCCCAAGGGCGGCATTCGATGAGCAGTTCTTC. The entire variable domain, with the rest obtained from reference TRBV19 and TRBJ2-1, is as follows: DGGITQSPKYLFRKEGQNVTLSCEQNLNHDAMYWYRQDPGQGLRLIYYSQIVNDFQKGDIAEGYSVSREKKESFPLTVTSAQKNPTAFYLCASSTPRAAFDEQFFGPGTRLTVL.

The rearrangement uses TRBV6-2 or TRBV6-3 and TRBJ2-1; TRBD2 agrees at 14 bases. The ends lost 0 bases at V and 4 bases at J; junction bases unmatched: 2. Per germline, CDR1 MNHEY and CDR2 SVGEGT. The CDR3 spans 17 residues. The CDR3 sequence is CASSYSGTSGRYNEQFF. In DNA form, the CDR3 reads TGTGCCAGCAGTTACTCGGGGACTAGCGGGAGATACAATGAGCAGTTCTTC.